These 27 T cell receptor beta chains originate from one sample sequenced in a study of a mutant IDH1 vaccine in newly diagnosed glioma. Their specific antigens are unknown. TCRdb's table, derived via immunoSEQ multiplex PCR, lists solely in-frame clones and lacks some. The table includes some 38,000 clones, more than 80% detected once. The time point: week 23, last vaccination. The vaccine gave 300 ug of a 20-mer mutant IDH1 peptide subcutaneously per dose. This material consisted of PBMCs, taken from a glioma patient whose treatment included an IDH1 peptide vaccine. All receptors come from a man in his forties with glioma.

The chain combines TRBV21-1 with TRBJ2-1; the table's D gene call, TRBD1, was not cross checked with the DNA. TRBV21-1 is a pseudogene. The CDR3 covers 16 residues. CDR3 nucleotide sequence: TGTGCCAGCAGCCGCACCACAGGGGGGTCCTACAATGAGCAGTTCTTC. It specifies CASSRTTGGSYNEQFF.

CDR3 nucleotide sequence: TGTGCCAGCAGCTCCGGACAACGGGTCTACGAGCAGTACTTC. As protein: CASSSGQRVYEQYF. The chain joins TRBV7-9 to TRBJ2-5, with D possibly being TRBD1 (5 bases). TRBJ2-7 matches the DNA end more closely, so the J call is doubtful. This CDR3 comprises 14 residues. Germline values: CDR1 SEHNR, CDR2 FQNEAQ (reference sequence).

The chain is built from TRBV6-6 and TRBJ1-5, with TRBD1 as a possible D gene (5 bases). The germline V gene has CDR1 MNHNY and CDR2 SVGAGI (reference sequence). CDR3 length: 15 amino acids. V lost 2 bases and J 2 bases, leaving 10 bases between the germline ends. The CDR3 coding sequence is TGTGCCAGCAGTTACGAGGGGTTGGGCAATCAGCCCCAGCATTTT. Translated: CASSYEGLGNQPQHF.

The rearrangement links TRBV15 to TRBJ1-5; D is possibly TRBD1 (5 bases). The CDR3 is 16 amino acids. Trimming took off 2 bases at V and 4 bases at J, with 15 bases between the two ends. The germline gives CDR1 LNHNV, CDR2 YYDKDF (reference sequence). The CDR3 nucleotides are TGTGCCACCAGCAGAAGTCAGGGATTTAGAAATCAGCCCCAGCATTTT. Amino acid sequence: CATSRSQGFRNQPQHF.

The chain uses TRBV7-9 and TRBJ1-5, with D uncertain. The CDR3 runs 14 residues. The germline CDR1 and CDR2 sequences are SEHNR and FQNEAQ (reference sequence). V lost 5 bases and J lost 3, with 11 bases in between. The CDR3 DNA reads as TGTGCCAGCAGCCAGGACGGATTCAATCAGCCCCAGCATTTT. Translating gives CASSQDGFNQPQHF. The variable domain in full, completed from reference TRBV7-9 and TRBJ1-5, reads DTGVSQNPRHKITKRGQNVTFRCDPISEHNRLYWYRQTLGQGPEFLTYFQNEAQLEKSRLLSDRFSAERPKGSFSTLEIQRTEQGDSAMYLCASSQDGFNQPQHFGDGTRLSIL.

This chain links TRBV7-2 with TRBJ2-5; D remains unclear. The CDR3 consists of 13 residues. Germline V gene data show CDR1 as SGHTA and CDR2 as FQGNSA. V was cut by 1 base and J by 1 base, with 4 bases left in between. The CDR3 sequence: CASSLGAQETQYF. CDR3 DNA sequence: TGTGCCAGCAGCTTAGGCGCCCAAGAGACCCAGTACTTC.

This chain's CDR3 is CASTRLAGVGNEQFF. CDR3 in DNA: TGTGCCAGCACTCGGCTAGCGGGAGTAGGAAATGAGCAGTTCTTC. The chain recombines TRBV6-5 with TRBJ2-1; 10 bases fit TRBD2. V gave up 7 bases and J gave up 7 bases; unmatched junction bases: 10. This CDR3 contains 15 residues. Germline assignment: CDR1 MNHEY and CDR2 SVGAGI.

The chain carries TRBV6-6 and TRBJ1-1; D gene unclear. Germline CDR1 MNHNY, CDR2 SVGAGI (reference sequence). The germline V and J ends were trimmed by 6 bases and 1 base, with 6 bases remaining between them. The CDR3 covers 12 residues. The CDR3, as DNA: TGTGCCAGCAGACTATCGAACACTGAAGCTTTCTTT. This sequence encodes CASRLSNTEAFF.

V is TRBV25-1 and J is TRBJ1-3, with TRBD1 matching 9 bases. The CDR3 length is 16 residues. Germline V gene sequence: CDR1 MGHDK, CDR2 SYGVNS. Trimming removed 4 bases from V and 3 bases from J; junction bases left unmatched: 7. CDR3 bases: TGTGCCAGCAGTGTGGACAGGGGATTTGGTGGAAACACCATATATTTT. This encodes CASSVDRGFGGNTIYF. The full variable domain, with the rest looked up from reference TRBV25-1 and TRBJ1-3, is EADIYQTPRYLVIGTGKKITLECSQTMGHDKMYWYQQDPGMELHLIHYSYGVNSTEKGDLSSESTVSRIRTEHFPLTLESARPSHTSQYLCASSVDRGFGGNTIYFGEGSWLTVV.

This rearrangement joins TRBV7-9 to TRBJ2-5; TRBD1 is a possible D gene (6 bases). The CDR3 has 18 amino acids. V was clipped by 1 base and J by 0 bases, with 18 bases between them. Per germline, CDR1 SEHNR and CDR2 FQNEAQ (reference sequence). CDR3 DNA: TGTGCCAGCAGCTTAGGACTGACAGGAAATTCGTACCAAGAGACCCAGTACTTC. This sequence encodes CASSLGLTGNSYQETQYF.

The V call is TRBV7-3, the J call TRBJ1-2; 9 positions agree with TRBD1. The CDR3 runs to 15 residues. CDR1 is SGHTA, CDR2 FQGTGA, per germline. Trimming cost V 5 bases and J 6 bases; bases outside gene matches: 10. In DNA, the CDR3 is TGTGCCAGCAGCATCTCCAGGGACAGGGAACATGGCTACACCTTC. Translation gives CASSISRDREHGYTF.

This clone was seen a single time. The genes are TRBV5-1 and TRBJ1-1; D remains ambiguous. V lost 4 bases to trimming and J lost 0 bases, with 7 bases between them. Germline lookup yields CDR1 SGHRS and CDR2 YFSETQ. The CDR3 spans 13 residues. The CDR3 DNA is TGCGCCAGCAGCGAGGTCATGAACACTGAAGCTTTCTTT. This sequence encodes CASSEVMNTEAFF. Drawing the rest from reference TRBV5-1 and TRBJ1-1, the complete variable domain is KAGVTQTPRYLIKTRGQQVTLSCSPISGHRSVSWYQQTPGQGLQFLFEYFSETQRNKGNFPGRFSGRQFSNSRSEMNVSTLELGDSALYLCASSEVMNTEAFFGQGTRLTVV.

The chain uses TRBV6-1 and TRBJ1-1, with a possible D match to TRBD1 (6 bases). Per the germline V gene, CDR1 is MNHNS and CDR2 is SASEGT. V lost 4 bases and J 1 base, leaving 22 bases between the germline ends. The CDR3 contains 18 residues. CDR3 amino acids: CASSAPGTSVRWNTEAFF. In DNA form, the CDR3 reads TGTGCCAGCAGTGCCCCCGGGACATCCGTTCGGTGGAACACTGAAGCTTTCTTT.

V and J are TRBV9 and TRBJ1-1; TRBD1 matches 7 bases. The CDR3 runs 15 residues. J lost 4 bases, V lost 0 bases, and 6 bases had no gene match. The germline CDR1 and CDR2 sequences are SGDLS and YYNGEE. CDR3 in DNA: TGTGCCAGCAGCGTAGAGACAGGGCCGGGCACTGAAGCTTTCTTT. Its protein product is CASSVETGPGTEAFF.

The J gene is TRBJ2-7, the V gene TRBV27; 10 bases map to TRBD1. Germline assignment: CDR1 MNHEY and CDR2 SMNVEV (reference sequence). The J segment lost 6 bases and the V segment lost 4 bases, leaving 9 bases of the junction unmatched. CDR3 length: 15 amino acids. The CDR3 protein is CASSCTGTGDCEQYF. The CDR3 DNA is TGTGCCAGCAGTTGCACCGGGACAGGGGACTGCGAGCAGTACTTC.

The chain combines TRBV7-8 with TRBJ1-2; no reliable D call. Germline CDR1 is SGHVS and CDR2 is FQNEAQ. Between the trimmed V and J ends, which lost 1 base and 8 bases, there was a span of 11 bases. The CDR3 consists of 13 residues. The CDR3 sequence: CASSLDGERGYTF. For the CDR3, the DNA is TGTGCCAGCAGCTTAGACGGGGAAAGGGGCTACACCTTC. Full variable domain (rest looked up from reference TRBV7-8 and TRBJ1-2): GAGVSQSPRYKVAKRGQDVALRCDPISGHVSLFWYQQALGQGPEFLTYFQNEAQLDKSGLPSDRFFAERPEGSVSTLKIQRTQQEDSAVYLCASSLDGERGYTFGSGTRLTVV.

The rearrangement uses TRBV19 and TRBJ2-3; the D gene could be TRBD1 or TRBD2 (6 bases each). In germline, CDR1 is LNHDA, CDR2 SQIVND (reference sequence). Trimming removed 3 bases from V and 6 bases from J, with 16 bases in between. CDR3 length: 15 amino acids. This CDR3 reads CASSISIGGGDTQYF. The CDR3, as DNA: TGTGCCAGTAGTATTTCCATCGGAGGGGGGGATACGCAGTATTTT.

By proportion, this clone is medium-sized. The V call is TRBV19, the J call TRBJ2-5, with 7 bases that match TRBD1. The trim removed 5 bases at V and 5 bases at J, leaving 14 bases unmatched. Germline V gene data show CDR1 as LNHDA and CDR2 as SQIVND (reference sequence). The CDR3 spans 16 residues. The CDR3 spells CASSPPTGTGWETQYF. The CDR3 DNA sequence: TGTGCCAGTAGTCCCCCGACAGGGACGGGTTGGGAGACCCAGTACTTC.

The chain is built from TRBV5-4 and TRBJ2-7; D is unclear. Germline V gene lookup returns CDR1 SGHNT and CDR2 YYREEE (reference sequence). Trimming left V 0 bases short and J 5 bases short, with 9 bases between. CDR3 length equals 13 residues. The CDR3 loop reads CASSLARRDEQYF. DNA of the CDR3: TGTGCCAGCAGCTTGGCCAGAAGGGACGAGCAGTACTTC.

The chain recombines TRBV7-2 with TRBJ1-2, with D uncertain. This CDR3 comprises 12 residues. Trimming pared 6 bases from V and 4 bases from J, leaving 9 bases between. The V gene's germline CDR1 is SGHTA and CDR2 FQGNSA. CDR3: CASSSAIYGYTF. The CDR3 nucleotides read TGTGCCAGCAGTTCTGCAATCTATGGCTACACCTTC.

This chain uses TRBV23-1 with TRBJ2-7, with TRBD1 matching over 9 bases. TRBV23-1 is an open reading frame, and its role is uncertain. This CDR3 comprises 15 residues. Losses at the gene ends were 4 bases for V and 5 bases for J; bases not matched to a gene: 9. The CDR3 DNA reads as TGCGCCAGCAGTCGGCGGGACAGGGTTTGGGACGAGCAGTACTTC. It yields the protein CASSRRDRVWDEQYF.

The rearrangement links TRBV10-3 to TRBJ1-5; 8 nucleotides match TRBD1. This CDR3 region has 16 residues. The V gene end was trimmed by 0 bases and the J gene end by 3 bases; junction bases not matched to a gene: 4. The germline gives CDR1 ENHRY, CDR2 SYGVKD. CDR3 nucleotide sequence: TGTGCCATCAGTGAGTCTGACCAGGGGGCCAATCAGCCCCAGCATTTT. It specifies CAISESDQGANQPQHF.

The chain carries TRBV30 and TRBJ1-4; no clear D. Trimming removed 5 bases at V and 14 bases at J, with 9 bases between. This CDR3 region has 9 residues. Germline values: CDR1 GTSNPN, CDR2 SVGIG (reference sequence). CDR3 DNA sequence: TGTGCCTGGGGGTCGGGTCTGTTTTTT. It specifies CAWGSGLFF. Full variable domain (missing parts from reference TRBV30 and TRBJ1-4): SQTIHQWPATLVQPVGSPLSLECTVEGTSNPNLYWYRQAAGRGLQLLFYSVGIGQISSEVPQNLSASRPQDRQFILSSKKLLLSDSGFYLCAWGSGLFFGSGTQLSVL.

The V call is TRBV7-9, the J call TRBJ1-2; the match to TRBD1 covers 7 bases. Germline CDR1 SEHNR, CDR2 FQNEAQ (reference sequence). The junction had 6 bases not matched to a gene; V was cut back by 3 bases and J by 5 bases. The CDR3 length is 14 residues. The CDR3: CASSFPGGRYGYTF. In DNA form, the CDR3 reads TGTGCCAGCAGCTTCCCAGGGGGGCGGTATGGCTACACCTTC. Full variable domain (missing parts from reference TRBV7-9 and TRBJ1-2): DTGVSQNPRHKITKRGQNVTFRCDPISEHNRLYWYRQTLGQGPEFLTYFQNEAQLEKSRLLSDRFSAERPKGSFSTLEIQRTEQGDSAMYLCASSFPGGRYGYTFGSGTRLTVV.

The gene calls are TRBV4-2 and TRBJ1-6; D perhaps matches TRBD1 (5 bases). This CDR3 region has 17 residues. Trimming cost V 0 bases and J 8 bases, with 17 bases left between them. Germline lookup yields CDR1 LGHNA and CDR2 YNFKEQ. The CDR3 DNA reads TGTGCCAGCAGCCAAGATATTGACAGCCCTGCGGATTCACCCCTCCACTTT. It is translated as CASSQDIDSPADSPLHF.

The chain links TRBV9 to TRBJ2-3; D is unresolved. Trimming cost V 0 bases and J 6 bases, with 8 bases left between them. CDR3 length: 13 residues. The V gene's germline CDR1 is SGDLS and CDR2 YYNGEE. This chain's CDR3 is CASSVGSLDTQYF. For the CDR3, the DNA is TGTGCCAGCAGCGTAGGTTCGCTCGATACGCAGTATTTT.

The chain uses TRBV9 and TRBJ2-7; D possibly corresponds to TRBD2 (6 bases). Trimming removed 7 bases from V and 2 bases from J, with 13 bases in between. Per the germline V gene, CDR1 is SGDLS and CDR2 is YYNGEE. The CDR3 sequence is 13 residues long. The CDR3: CASSSSVTYEQYF. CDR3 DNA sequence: TGTGCCAGCTCCTCTAGCGTTACCTACGAGCAGTACTTC.